Below, 17 T cell receptor beta chains from the same sample are listed, as sequenced in a study of vaccination effects on CD4 cells after COVID-19. Viral peptide pools were used in the ViraFEST assay to expand antigen-specific CD4+ T cells, and sequencing came afterward. After roughly 10 days in culture, the CD4+ T cells were isolated. The person acquired a PCR-confirmed SARS-CoV-2 infection between March and December 2020. For these receptors, no antigen is known. The method was immunoSEQ multiplex PCR; TCRdb's version includes in-frame clones alone and lacks a portion of them. Of around 40,000 clones in the sample, 65% to 70% were seen once. The material sequenced was CD4+ T cells from PBMCs cultured with a peptide pool, taken before COVID-19 vaccination. These receptors were obtained from a human donor who had a prior SARS-CoV-2 infection.

The gene calls are TRBV9 and TRBJ2-4, with 9 bases matching TRBD1. The CDR3 totals 17 residues. CDR1 and CDR2 from the germline V gene are SGDLS and YYNGEE. With V trimmed by 3 bases and J by 0 bases, 7 bases remained unmatched. The chain's CDR3 is CASSEGQGDLAKNIQYF. The CDR3 DNA sequence: TGTGCCAGCAGCGAGGGACAGGGCGATTTAGCCAAAAACATTCAGTACTTC.

The V gene is TRBV6-2 or TRBV6-3, the J gene TRBJ1-5; D remains unclear. The V gene's germline CDR1 is MNHEY and CDR2 SVGEGT. The CDR3 covers 12 residues. V was clipped by 4 bases and J by 2 bases, with 3 bases between them. DNA for the CDR3: TGTGCCAGCAGTTGGCGCAATCAGCCCCAGCATTTT. It yields the protein CASSWRNQPQHF.

The chain links TRBV15 to TRBJ1-4; D unclear. Germline V gives CDR1 LNHNV, CDR2 YYDKDF (reference sequence). Between the trimmed V and J ends, which lost 4 bases and 6 bases, there was a span of 18 bases. The CDR3 totals 16 residues. CDR3: CATSISGWGADEKLFF. The CDR3 DNA follows: TGTGCCACCAGCATTTCAGGATGGGGAGCGGATGAAAAACTGTTTTTT.

This clone came up once. The V and J genes are TRBV11-2 and TRBJ2-3; a weak D match, TRBD2 (6 bases). Per the germline V gene, CDR1 is SGHAT and CDR2 is FQNNGV. The CDR3 runs 18 residues. V gave up 5 bases and J gave up 2 bases, with 23 bases separating them. DNA for the CDR3: TGTGCCAGCAGCCGAGGGGCGGGGACCGCCCCTTTCACAGATACGCAGTATTTT. It specifies CASSRGAGTAPFTDTQYF.

V gene TRBV9 combines with J gene TRBJ1-4, with 12 bases matching TRBD1. The CDR3 is 15 amino acids. V was pared by 4 bases and J by 10 bases, with 8 bases of the junction left unmatched. CDR1 and CDR2 (germline): SGDLS, YYNGEE. Written as DNA, the CDR3 is TGTGCCAGCAGCCCTTGGGACAGGGGGCCTGGAAAACTGTTTTTT. Its protein is CASSPWDRGPGKLFF.

The table lists this clone with a count of one. CDR3 nucleotide sequence: TGCGCCAGCAGCTTCCAGGGCCAAAGCTCCTACAATGAGCAGTTCTTC. Its translation is CASSFQGQSSYNEQFF. The V gene is TRBV5-1, the J gene TRBJ2-1; maybe TRBD1 (5 bases). The CDR3 is 16 amino acids. Per the germline V gene, CDR1 is SGHRS and CDR2 is YFSETQ. V was cut by 2 bases and J by 0 bases, with 12 bases left in between.

DNA for the CDR3: TGTGCCAGCAGCCATAATGGACAGGGGGTGACCATATATTTT. Translated: CASSHNGQGVTIYF. The rearrangement uses TRBV7-2 and TRBJ1-3, with 10 nucleotides matching TRBD1. Unmatched junction bases numbered 8, after V lost 5 bases and J lost 10 bases. The CDR3 runs 14 residues. Germline V lookup: CDR1 SGHTA, CDR2 FQGNSA.

This clone has only a few counts. The CDR3 bases are TGTGCCTGGAGGGAAAGAGGACCCGGGAAGCAGTTCTTC. It translates to CAWRERGPGKQFF. The genes are TRBV30 and TRBJ2-1; possible D gene TRBD2, 5 bases. With 3 bases removed from V and 11 bases from J, the gap between germline ends came to 17 bases. Germline V CDR1 and CDR2: GTSNPN, SVGIG (reference sequence). This CDR3 has 13 amino acids.

V usage is TRBV28 and J usage is TRBJ2-5; weak D call: TRBD2 (6 bases). With 3 bases removed from V and 3 bases from J, the gap between germline ends came to 8 bases. CDR3 size: 13 residues. Germline V gene data show CDR1 as MDHEN and CDR2 as SYDVKM. CDR3: CASSLGGKETQYF. In DNA form, the CDR3 reads TGTGCCAGCAGTTTGGGAGGAAAAGAGACCCAGTACTTC.

The table lists this clone with a few counts. The chain links TRBV5-1 to TRBJ1-4, with D possibly TRBD1 on 5 matching bases. Germline loops: CDR1 SGHRS, CDR2 YFSETQ. This CDR3 is 15 amino acids long. The germline V and J ends were trimmed by 1 base and 10 bases, with 17 bases remaining between them. CDR3 bases: TGCGCCAGCAGCTTGTCTCAAGGGGCATGGGCAAAACTGTTTTTT. This codes for CASSLSQGAWAKLFF.

The chain combines TRBV6-5 with TRBJ2-2; possibly TRBD1 for D (5 bases). V shed 0 bases and J shed 6 bases, with 8 bases lying between them. The CDR3 contains 14 residues. Germline CDR1 and CDR2: MNHEY and SVGAGI. CDR3 sequence (DNA): TGTGCCAGCAGTTACTCACGCAGGGCCGGGGAGCTGTTTTTT. Encoded protein: CASSYSRRAGELFF.

V is TRBV6-5 and J is TRBJ1-2; 9 nucleotides match TRBD1. The length of the CDR3 is 14 residues. V shed 7 bases, J shed 4 bases, and the junction held 7 bases outside the gene matches. CDR1 and CDR2 (germline): MNHEY, SVGAGI. CDR3 loop: CASTTGQGGYGYTF. CDR3 DNA sequence: TGTGCCAGCACGACGGGACAGGGTGGCTATGGCTACACCTTC.

V gene TRBV19 combines with J gene TRBJ2-2, with D perhaps matching TRBD1 (5 bases). The CDR3 loop spans 14 amino acids. Germline V gene sequence: CDR1 LNHDA, CDR2 SQIVND (reference sequence). V gave up 5 bases and J gave up 4 bases, with 11 bases separating them. For the CDR3, the DNA is TGTGCCAGTAGTTTGACAGCCCTCACCGGGGAGCTGTTTTTT. Amino acid sequence: CASSLTALTGELFF.

The chain links TRBV7-6 to TRBJ2-7, with 10 bases aligning to TRBD1. This CDR3 has 15 amino acids. V shed 3 bases and J 2 bases; nucleotides not matched to a gene: 4. From germline, CDR1 is SGHVS and CDR2 FNYEAQ. In nucleotides, the CDR3 is TGTGCCAGCAGCTTGGACAGGGGGTTCACCTACGAGCAGTACTTC. Its translation: CASSLDRGFTYEQYF.

The rearrangement joins TRBV3-1 (or the pseudogene TRBV3-2) to TRBJ2-3, with D hard to call. The CDR3 sequence is 14 residues long. V was shortened by 0 bases and J by 6 bases, with 10 bases between the two germline ends. Germline V CDR1 and CDR2: LGHDT, YNNKEL (reference sequence). In nucleotides, the CDR3 is TGTGCCAGCAGCCAAGAGCTTGCGAGTGATACGCAGTATTTT. Translated, it gives CASSQELASDTQYF.

The V call is TRBV30, the J call TRBJ2-2; possible D gene TRBD2, 5 bases. V was trimmed by 7 bases and J by 7 bases, leaving 16 bases between them. Per the germline V gene, CDR1 is GTSNPN and CDR2 is SVGIG (reference sequence). The CDR3 extends over 13 amino acids. The CDR3 nucleotides read TGTGCCTCTGGATGGGTGGCGGGCGGGGAGCTGTTTTTT. Its translation is CASGWVAGGELFF.

For the CDR3, the DNA is TGTGCCAGCAGCACAAGCGGGGGGACAGATACGCAGTATTTT. The encoded protein is CASSTSGGTDTQYF. The chain employs TRBV7-3 and TRBJ2-3, with TRBD2 identical over 9 bases. CDR1 and CDR2 from the germline V gene are SGHTA and FQGTGA. V lost 5 bases and J lost 3; bases outside the gene matches: 3. This CDR3 region has 14 residues. Filled out from reference TRBV7-3 and TRBJ2-3, the complete variable domain reads GAGVSQTPSNKVTEKGKYVELRCDPISGHTALYWYRQSLGQGPEFLIYFQGTGAADDSGLPNDRFFAVRPEGSVSTLKIQRTERGDSAVYLCASSTSGGTDTQYFGPGTRLTVL.